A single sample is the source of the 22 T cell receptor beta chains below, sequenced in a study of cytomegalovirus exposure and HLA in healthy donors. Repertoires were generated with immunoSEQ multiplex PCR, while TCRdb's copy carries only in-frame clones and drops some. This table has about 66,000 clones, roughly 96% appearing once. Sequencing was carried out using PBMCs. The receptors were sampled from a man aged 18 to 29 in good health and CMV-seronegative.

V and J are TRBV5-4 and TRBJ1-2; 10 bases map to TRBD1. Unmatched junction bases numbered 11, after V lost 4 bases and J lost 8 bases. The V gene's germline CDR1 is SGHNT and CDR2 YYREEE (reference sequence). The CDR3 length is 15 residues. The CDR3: CASSPRDRGRGGYTF. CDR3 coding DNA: TGTGCCAGCAGCCCCCGGGACAGGGGACGAGGGGGCTACACCTTC. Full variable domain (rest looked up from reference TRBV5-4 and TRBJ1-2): ETGVTQSPTHLIKTRGQQVTLRCSSQSGHNTVSWYQQALGQGPQFIFQYYREEENGRGNFPPRFSGLQFPNYSSELNVNALELDDSALYLCASSPRDRGRGGYTFGSGTRLTVV.

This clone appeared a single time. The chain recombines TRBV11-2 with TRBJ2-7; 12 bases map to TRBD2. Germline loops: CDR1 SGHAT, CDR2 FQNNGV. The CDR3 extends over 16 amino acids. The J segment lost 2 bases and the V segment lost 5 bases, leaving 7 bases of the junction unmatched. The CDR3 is CASSAMTSGRPYEQYF. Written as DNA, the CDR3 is TGTGCCAGCAGCGCCATGACTAGCGGGAGACCCTACGAGCAGTACTTC.

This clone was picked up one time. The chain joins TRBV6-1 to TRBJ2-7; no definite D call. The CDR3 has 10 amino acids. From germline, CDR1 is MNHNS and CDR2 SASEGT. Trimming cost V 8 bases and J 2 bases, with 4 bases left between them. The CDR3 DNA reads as TGTGCCAGCGGAGCCTACGAGCAGTACTTC. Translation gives CASGAYEQYF.

The CDR3 bases are TGTGCCTGGAACCCAGGACAGGCCGGCGCCACCTTC. The encoded protein is CAWNPGQAGATF. The chain has TRBV30 and TRBJ1-2, with 7 bases fitting TRBD1. Per the germline V gene, CDR1 is GTSNPN and CDR2 is SVGIG (reference sequence). The ends lost 4 bases at V and 13 bases at J; junction bases unmatched: 12. The CDR3 sequence is 12 residues long.

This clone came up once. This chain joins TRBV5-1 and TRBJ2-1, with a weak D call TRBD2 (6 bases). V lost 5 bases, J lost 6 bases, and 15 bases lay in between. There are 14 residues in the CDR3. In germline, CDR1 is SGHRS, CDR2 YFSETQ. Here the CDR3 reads CASRLSGRLNEQFF. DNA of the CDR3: TGCGCCAGCAGATTGAGCGGGCGGCTCAATGAGCAGTTCTTC. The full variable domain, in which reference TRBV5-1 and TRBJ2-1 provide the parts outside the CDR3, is KAGVTQTPRYLIKTRGQQVTLSCSPISGHRSVSWYQQTPGQGLQFLFEYFSETQRNKGNFPGRFSGRQFSNSRSEMNVSTLELGDSALYLCASRLSGRLNEQFFGPGTRLTVL.

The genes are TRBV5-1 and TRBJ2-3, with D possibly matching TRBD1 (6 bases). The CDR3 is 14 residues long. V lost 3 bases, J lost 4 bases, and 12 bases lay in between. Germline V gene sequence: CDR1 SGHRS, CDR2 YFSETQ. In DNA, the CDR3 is TGCGCCAGCAGCTGGATAACAGGGCCAGATACGCAGTATTTT. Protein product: CASSWITGPDTQYF. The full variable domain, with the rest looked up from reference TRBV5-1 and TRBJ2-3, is KAGVTQTPRYLIKTRGQQVTLSCSPISGHRSVSWYQQTPGQGLQFLFEYFSETQRNKGNFPGRFSGRQFSNSRSEMNVSTLELGDSALYLCASSWITGPDTQYFGPGTRLTVL.

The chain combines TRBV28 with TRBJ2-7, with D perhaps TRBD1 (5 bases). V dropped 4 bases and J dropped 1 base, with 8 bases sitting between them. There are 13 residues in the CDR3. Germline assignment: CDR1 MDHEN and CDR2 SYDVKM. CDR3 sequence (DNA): TGTGCCAGCAGTTCAACAGGATCCTACGAGCAGTACTTC. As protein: CASSSTGSYEQYF.

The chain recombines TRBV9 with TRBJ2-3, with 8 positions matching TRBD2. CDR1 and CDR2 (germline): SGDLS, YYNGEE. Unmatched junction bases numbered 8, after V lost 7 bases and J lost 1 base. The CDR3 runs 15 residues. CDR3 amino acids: CASAFSGTGTDTQYF. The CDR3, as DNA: TGTGCCAGCGCGTTTAGCGGGACGGGCACAGATACGCAGTATTTT.

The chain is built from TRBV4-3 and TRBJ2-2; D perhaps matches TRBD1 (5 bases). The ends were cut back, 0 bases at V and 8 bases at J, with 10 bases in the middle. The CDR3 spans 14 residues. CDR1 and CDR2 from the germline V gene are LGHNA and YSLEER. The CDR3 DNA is TGCGCCAGCAGCCAAGATTGGGGCGGTGGGGAGCTGTTTTTT. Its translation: CASSQDWGGGELFF.

CDR3 region: CASSYPPGSGANVLTF. The CDR3 DNA sequence: TGTGCCAGCAGCTACCCCCCGGGATCTGGGGCCAACGTCCTGACTTTC. J is TRBJ2-6 and V is TRBV27; D might be TRBD2 (5 bases). Germline V gene lookup returns CDR1 MNHEY and CDR2 SMNVEV (reference sequence). This CDR3 region has 16 residues. V gave up 6 bases and J gave up 1 base, with 13 bases separating them.

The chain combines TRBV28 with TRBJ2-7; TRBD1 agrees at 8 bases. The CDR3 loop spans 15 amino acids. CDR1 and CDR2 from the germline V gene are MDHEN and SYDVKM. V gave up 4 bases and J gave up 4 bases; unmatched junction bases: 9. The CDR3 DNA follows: TGTGCCAGCAGTTATAACTCAGGGGGCTTATACGAGCAGTACTTC. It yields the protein CASSYNSGGLYEQYF.

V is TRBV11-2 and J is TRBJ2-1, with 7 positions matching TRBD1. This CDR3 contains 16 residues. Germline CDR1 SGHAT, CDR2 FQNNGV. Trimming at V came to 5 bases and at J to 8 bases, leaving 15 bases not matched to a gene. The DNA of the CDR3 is TGTGCCAGCAGCCCCTCGCTGGGACAGAGTCGTGATGAGCAGTTCTTC. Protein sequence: CASSPSLGQSRDEQFF.

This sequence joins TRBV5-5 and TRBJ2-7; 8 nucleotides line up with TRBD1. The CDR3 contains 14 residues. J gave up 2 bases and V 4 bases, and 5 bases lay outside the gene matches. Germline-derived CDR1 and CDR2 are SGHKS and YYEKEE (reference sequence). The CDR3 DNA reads TGTGCCAGCAGCACGGACAGGGCACCCTACGAGCAGTACTTC. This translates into CASSTDRAPYEQYF. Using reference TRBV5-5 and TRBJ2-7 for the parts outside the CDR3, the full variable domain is DAGVTQSPTHLIKTRGQQVTLRCSPISGHKSVSWYQQVLGQGPQFIFQYYEKEERGRGNFPDRFSARQFPNYSSELNVNALLLGDSALYLCASSTDRAPYEQYFGPGTRLTVT.

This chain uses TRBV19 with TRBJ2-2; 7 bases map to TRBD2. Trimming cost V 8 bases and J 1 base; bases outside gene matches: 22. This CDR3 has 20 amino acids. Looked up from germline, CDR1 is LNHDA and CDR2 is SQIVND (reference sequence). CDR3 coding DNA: TGTGCCAGTGATGCTTCGGGAGGAGAGGGGAGGGACCTGAACACCGGGGAGCTGTTTTTT. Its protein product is CASDASGGEGRDLNTGELFF.

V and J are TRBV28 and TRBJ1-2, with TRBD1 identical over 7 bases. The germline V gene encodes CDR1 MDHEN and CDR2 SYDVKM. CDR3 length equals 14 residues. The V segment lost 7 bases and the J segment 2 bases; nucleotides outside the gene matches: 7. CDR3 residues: CASKQGPPNYGYTF. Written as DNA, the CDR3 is TGTGCCAGCAAACAGGGGCCCCCCAACTATGGCTACACCTTC.

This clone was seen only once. CDR3 coding DNA: TGCGCCAGCAGCTCTTTATATGAGCAGTTCTTC. This gives the protein CASSSLYEQFF. The chain combines TRBV5-1 with TRBJ2-1; D is uncertain. Trimming took off 3 bases at V and 8 bases at J, with 6 bases between the two ends. This CDR3 has 11 residues. Germline loops: CDR1 SGHRS, CDR2 YFSETQ.

This CDR3 is CSGSGSWETQYF. The CDR3 region has the DNA TGCAGCGGTAGCGGGAGTTGGGAGACCCAGTACTTC. The chain recombines TRBV29-1 with TRBJ2-5; 9 nucleotides align to TRBD2. J gave up 5 bases and V 7 bases, and 5 bases lay outside the gene matches. In germline, CDR1 is SQVTM, CDR2 ANQGSEA. The CDR3 is made up of 12 amino acids. The full variable domain, in which reference TRBV29-1 and TRBJ2-5 provide the parts outside the CDR3, is SAVISQKPSRDICQRGTSLTIQCQVDSQVTMMFWYRQQPGQSLTLIATANQGSEATYESGFVIDKFPISRPNLTFSTLTVSNMSPEDSSIYLCSGSGSWETQYFGPGTRLLVL.

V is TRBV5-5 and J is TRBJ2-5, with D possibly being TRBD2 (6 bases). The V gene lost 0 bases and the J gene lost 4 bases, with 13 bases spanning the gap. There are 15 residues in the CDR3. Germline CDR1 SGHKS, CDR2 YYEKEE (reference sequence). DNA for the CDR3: TGTGCCAGCAGCTTGGCGCGGGGAATGGGAGAGACCCAGTACTTC. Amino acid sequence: CASSLARGMGETQYF.

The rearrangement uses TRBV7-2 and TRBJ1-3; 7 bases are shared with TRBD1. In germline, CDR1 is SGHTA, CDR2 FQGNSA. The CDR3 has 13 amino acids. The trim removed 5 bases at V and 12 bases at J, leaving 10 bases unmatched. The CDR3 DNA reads TGTGCCAGCAGCCCCGGAAGACAGGGTAACATATATTTT. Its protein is CASSPGRQGNIYF.

The DNA of the CDR3 is TGTGCCAGCAGCGCGCCGGGACAGGGATCCTACGAGCAGTACTTC. The encoded protein is CASSAPGQGSYEQYF. The chain is built from TRBV7-9 and TRBJ2-7, with 9 bases that match TRBD1. Germline CDR1 reads SEHNR; CDR2 reads FQNEAQ (reference sequence). The V segment lost 5 bases and the J segment 1 base; nucleotides outside the gene matches: 6. The CDR3 contains 15 residues.

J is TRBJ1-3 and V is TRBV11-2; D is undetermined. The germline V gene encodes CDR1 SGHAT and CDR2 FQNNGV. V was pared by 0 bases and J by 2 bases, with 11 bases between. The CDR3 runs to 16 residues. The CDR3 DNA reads TGTGCCAGCAGCTTAGATCGGCAGGAAACTGGAAACACCATATATTTT. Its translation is CASSLDRQETGNTIYF.

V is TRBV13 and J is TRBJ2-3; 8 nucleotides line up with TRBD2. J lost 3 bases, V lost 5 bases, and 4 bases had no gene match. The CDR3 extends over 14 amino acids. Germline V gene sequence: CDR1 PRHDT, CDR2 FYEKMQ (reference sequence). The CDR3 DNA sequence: TGTGCCAGCAGCCCGGGACTAGGGACAGATACGCAGTATTTT. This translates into CASSPGLGTDTQYF.